The clone carrying this TCR beta chain showed up just a few times. Its specificity is not known. This CDR3 spans 17 amino acids. The sample belongs to a study of cytomegalovirus exposure and HLA in healthy donors. Whole-study context: Genotyping of roughly 400 donors showed that approximately 83% belonged to the Caucasian-associated ancestry cluster.

As for the donors, each was a healthy bone marrow donor. Primers included in the PCR were 60 Vbeta and 13 Jbeta primers. TCRdb keeps only in-frame clones here, not all; method: immunoSEQ multiplex PCR. This sample has roughly 150,000 clones, with 76% found just once. Findings and limits, study-wide: The study labeled roughly 160 TCR beta chains cytomegalovirus-associated. Immune exposure information available was restricted to CMV serostatus.

The specimen sequenced was PBMCs. The sequence came from a male donor in good health and CMV-seronegative. The chain employs TRBV21-1 and TRBJ2-3; the table assigns TRBD1, which was not confirmed against the DNA. TRBV21-1 is a recognized pseudogene. The CDR3 region is CASSSGKGAAKEDTQYF. As DNA, the CDR3 is TGTGCCAGCAGCAGCGGAAAAGGGGCCGCGAAAGAGGATACGCAGTATTTT.